The table lists the clone carrying this T cell receptor beta chain with many counts. The sample originates from a study of kidney transplant recipient with SARS-CoV-2 infection. TCRdb fed the reads into MiXCR, producing one record per CDR3 protein. The repertoire consists of 200,000 to 300,000 distinct CDR3 sequences, with around 30% occurring once and the leading ten covering under 9.5%. The CDR3 contains 13 residues. Trimming pared 0 bases from V and 3 bases from J, leaving 6 bases between. The germline V gene encodes CDR1 MGHRA and CDR2 YSYEKL. The sample in question was a blood sample, obtained at baseline and between days 110 and 120 from a kidney transplant recipient. The clonotype comes from a young adult male patient who had COVID-19 and was a kidney transplant recipient. Some T cells may have originated in the graft donor. The chain has TRBV4-1 and TRBJ2-7; no definite D call. Written as DNA, the CDR3 is TGCGCCAGCAGCCAAGAACCGGACTACGAGCAGTACTTC. It codes for CASSQEPDYEQYF.